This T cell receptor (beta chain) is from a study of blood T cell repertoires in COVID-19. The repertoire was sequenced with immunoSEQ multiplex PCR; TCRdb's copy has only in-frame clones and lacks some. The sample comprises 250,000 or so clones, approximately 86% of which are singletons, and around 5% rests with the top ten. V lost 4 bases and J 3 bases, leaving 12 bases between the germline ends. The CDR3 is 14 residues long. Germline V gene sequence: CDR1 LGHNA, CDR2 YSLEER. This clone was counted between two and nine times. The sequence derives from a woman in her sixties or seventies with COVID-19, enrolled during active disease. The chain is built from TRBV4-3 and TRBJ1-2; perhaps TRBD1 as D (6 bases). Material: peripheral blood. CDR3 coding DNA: TGCGCCAGCAGCCCGGCCAGGGGAGACTATGGCTACACCTTC. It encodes CASSPARGDYGYTF.